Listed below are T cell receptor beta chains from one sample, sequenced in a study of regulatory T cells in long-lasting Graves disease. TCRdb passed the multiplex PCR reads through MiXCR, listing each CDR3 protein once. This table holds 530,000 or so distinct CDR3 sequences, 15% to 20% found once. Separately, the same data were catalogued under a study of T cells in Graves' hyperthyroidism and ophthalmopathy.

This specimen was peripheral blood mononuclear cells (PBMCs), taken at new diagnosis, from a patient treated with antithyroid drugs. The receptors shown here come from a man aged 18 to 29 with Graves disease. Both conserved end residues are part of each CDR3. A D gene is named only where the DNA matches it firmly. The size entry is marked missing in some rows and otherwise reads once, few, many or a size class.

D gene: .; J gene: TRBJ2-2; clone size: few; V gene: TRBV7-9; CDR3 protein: CASSPRDGGFRTGELFF; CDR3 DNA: TGTGCCAGCAGCCCGCGGGACGGGGGCTTCCGCACCGGGGAGCTGTTTTTT
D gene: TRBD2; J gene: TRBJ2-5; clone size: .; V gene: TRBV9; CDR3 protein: CASSAGEGQAGEETQYF; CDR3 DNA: TGTGCCAGCAGCGCAGGTGAGGGGCAAGCGGGAGAAGAGACCCAGTACTTC
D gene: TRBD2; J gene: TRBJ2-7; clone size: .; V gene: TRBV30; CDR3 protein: CAWSDTGGTYEQYF; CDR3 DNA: TGTGCCTGGAGTGATACGGGAGGTACCTACGAGCAGTACTTC
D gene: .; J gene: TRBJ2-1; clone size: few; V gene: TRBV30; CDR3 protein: CAWSPGQGTYNEQFF; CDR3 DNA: TGTGCCTGGAGTCCGGGGCAGGGGACCTACAATGAGCAGTTCTTC
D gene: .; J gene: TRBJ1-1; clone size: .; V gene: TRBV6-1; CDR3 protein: CASTRAGGGTEAFF; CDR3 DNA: TGTGCCAGCACCCGAGCGGGGGGGGGCACTGAAGCTTTCTTT
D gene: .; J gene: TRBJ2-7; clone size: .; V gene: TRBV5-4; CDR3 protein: CASSYERGWSYEQYF; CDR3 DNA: TGTGCCAGCAGTTACGAGAGGGGTTGGTCCTACGAGCAGTACTTC
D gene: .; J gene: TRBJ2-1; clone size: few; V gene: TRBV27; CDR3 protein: CASSLSAVTDEQFF; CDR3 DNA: TGTGCCAGCAGTTTATCAGCGGTGACGGATGAGCAGTTCTTC
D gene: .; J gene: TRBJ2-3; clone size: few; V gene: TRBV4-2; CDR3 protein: CASSQESASTDTQYF; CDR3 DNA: TGTGCCAGCAGCCAAGAATCGGCCAGCACAGATACGCAGTATTTT
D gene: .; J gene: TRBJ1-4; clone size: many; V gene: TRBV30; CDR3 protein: CAWSIGIGTNEKLFF; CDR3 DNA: TGTGCCTGGAGTATCGGGATCGGGACTAATGAAAAACTGTTTTTT
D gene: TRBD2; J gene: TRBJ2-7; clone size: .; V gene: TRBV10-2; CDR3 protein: CASSQTSGSGNYEQYF; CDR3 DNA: TGCGCCAGCAGTCAGACTAGCGGGAGCGGGAACTACGAGCAGTACTTC
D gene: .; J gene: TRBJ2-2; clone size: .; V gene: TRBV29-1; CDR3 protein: CSVAVQGGSGELFF; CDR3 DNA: TGCAGCGTTGCTGTGCAGGGGGGCTCCGGGGAGCTGTTTTTT
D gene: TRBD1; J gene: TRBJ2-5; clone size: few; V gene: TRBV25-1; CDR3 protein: CASSDRIQETQYF; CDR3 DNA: TGTGCCAGCTCGGACAGGATCCAAGAGACCCAGTACTTC
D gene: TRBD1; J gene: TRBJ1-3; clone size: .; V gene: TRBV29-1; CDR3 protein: CSVEDRLSGNTIYF; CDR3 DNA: TGCAGCGTTGAGGACAGGCTCTCTGGAAACACCATATATTTT
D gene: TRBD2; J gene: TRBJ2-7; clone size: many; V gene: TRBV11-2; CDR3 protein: CASSPWTRRYEQYF; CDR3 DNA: TGTGCCAGCAGCCCCTGGACTAGACGGTACGAGCAGTACTTC
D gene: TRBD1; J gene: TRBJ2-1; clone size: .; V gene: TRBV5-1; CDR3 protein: CASSLRGTGRNYNEQFF; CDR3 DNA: TGCGCCAGCAGCTTGAGGGGGACAGGGAGAAACTACAATGAGCAGTTCTTC
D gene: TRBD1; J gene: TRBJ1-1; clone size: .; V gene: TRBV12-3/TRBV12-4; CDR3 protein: CASSLQGVYTEAFF; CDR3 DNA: TGTGCCAGCAGTCTACAGGGGGTATATACTGAAGCTTTCTTT
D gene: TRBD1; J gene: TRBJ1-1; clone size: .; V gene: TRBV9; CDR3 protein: CASSSVRDRVVGTEAFF; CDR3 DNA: TGTGCCAGCAGTTCTGTCAGGGACAGGGTCGTGGGCACTGAAGCTTTCTTT
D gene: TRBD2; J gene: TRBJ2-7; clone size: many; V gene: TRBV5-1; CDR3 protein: CASSLSLAGASYEQYF; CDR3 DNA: TGCGCCAGCAGCTTGAGTCTAGCGGGCGCCTCCTACGAGCAGTACTTC
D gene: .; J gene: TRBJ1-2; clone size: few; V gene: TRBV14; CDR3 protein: CASSRNSGQAGPYGYTF; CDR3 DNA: TGTGCCAGCAGCCGAAACTCGGGACAAGCGGGGCCCTATGGCTACACCTTC
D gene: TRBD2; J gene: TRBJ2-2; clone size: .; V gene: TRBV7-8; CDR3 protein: CASSPHLREKAGELFF; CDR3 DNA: TGTGCCAGCAGCCCACACTTGCGGGAGAAGGCCGGGGAGCTGTTTTTT
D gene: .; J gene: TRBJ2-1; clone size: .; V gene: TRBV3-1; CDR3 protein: CASSQDGYNEQFF; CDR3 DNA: TGTGCCAGCAGCCAAGATGGTTACAATGAGCAGTTCTTC
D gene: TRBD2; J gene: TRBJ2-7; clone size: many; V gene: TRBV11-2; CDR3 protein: CASSLELAGAYEQYF; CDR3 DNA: TGTGCCAGCAGCTTAGAACTAGCGGGTGCCTACGAGCAGTACTTC
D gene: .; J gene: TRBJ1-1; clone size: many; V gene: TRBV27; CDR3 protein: CATTRGTEAFF; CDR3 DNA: TGTGCCACAACAAGAGGCACTGAAGCTTTCTTT
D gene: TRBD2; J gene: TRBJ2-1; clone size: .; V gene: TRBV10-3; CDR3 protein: CAISAIKGREGNNEQFF; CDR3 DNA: TGTGCCATCAGTGCAATCAAGGGGCGGGAGGGCAACAATGAGCAGTTCTTC
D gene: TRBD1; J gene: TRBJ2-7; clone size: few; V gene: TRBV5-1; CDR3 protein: CASSSGGQGSRSSYEQYF; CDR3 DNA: TGCGCCAGCAGCTCAGGAGGACAGGGGTCTCGGAGCTCCTACGAGCAGTACTTC
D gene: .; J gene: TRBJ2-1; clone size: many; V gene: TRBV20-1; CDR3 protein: CSARPPGQYNEQFF; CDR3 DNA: TGCAGTGCTAGACCACCCGGACAGTACAATGAGCAGTTCTTC
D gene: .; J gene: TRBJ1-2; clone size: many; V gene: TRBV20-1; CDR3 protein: CSARDRDTNYGYTF; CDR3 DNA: TGCAGTGCTAGAGACCGAGACACCAACTATGGCTACACCTTC
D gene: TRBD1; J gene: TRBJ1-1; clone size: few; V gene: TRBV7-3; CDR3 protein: CASSSGSTGVSTEAFF; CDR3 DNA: TGTGCCAGCAGCTCCGGGTCGACAGGGGTGAGCACTGAAGCTTTCTTT
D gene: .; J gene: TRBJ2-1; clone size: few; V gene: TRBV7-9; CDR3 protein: CASSPEEENEQFF; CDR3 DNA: TGTGCCAGCAGCCCCGAAGAGGAGAATGAGCAGTTCTTC
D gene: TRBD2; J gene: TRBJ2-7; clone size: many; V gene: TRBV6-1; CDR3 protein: CASSPGTSGDYEQYF; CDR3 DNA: TGTGCCAGCAGCCCCGGGACTAGCGGAGATTACGAGCAGTACTTC
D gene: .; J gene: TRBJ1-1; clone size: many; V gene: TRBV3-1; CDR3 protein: CASSSGRPKAFF; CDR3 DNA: TGTGCCAGCAGCTCGGGACGGCCGAAAGCTTTCTTT
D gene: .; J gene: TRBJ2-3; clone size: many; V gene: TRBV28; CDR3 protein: CASSLKSDTQYF; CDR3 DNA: TGTGCCAGCAGCCTAAAGTCAGATACGCAGTATTTT
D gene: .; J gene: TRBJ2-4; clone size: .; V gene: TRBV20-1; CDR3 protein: CSAPPLAKNIQYF; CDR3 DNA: TGCAGTGCCCCACCCCTAGCCAAAAACATTCAGTACTTC
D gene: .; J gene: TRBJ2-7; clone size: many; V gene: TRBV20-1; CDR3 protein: CSASGVGGASYEQYF; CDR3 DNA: TGCAGTGCTAGCGGGGTGGGGGGCGCCTCCTACGAGCAGTACTTC
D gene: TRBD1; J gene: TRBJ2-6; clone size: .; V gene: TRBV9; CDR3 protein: CASSAAGQGRWGANVLTF; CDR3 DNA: TGTGCCAGCAGCGCTGCGGGACAGGGTCGTTGGGGGGCCAACGTCCTGACTTTC
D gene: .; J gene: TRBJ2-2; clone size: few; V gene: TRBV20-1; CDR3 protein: CSARGRDISGELFF; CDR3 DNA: TGCAGTGCTAGGGGCAGGGACATATCTGGGGAGCTGTTTTTT
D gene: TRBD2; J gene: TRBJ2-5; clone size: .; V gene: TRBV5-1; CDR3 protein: CASSPVTSRRGETQYF; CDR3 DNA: TGCGCCAGCAGCCCTGTGACTAGCAGGAGGGGAGAGACCCAGTACTTC
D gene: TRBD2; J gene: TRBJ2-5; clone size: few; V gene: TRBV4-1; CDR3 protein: CASSQDSSAGGETQYF; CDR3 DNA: TGCGCCAGCAGCCAAGATAGCTCGGCGGGAGGAGAGACCCAGTACTTC
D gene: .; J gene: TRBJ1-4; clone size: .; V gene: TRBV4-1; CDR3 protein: CASSQDLGLNRAEKLFF; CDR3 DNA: TGCGCCAGCAGCCAAGATCTCGGTCTCAATCGTGCGGAAAAACTGTTTTTT
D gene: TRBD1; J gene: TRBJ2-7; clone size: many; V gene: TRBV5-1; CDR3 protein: CASSLAGTGNEQYF; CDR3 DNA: TGCGCCAGCAGCTTGGCCGGGACAGGGAACGAGCAGTACTTC
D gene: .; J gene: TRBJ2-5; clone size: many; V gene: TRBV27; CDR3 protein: CASSPDNLAQYF; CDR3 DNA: TGTGCCAGCAGTCCCGACAATCTGGCCCAGTACTTC
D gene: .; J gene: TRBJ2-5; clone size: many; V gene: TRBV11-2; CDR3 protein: CASSLGGGLGETQYF; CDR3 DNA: TGTGCCAGCAGCTTGGGGGGGGGGCTCGGGGAGACCCAGTACTTC
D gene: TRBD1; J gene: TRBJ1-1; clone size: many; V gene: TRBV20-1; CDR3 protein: CSAGQAIMNTEAFF; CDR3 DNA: TGCAGTGCTGGACAGGCTATAATGAACACTGAAGCTTTCTTT
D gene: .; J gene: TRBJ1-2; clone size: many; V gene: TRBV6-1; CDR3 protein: CASTDLRTANYGYTF; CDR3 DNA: TGTGCCAGCACCGATCTTAGGACTGCTAACTATGGCTACACCTTC
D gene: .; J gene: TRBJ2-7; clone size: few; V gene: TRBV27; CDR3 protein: CASSAGVGGLEGEQYF; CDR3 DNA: TGTGCCAGCAGTGCAGGGGTTGGCGGCTTAGAGGGCGAGCAGTACTTC
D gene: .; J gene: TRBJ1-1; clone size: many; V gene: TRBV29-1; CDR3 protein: CSVGTQMNTEAFF; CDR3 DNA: TGCAGCGTCGGGACGCAGATGAACACTGAAGCTTTCTTT
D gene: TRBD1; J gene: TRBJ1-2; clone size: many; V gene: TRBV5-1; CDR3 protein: CASSLGQGASGYTF; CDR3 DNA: TGCGCCAGCAGCTTGGGACAGGGGGCAAGTGGCTACACCTTC
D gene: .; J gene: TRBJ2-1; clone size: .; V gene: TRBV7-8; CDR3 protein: CASSPRSGTPLYNEQFF; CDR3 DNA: TGTGCCAGCAGCCCCAGAAGCGGGACACCTCTCTACAATGAGCAGTTCTTC
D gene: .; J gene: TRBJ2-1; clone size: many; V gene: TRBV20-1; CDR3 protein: CSARDGAGSGNEQFF; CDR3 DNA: TGCAGTGCTAGAGATGGGGCAGGGTCCGGCAATGAGCAGTTCTTC
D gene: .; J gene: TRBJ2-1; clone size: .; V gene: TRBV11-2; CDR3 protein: CASSYAGGTYNEQFF; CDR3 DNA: TGTGCCAGCAGCTACGCAGGGGGGACCTACAATGAGCAGTTCTTC
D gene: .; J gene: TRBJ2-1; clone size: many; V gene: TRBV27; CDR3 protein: CASNVEGRYNEQFF; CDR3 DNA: TGTGCCAGCAACGTCGAAGGGCGGTACAATGAGCAGTTCTTC
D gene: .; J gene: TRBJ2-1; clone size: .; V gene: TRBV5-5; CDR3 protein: CASSRNNQQFF; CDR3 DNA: TGTGCCAGCAGTAGAAACAACCAGCAGTTCTTC
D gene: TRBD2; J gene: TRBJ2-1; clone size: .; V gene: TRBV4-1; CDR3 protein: CASSSGTSGRNEQFF; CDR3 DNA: TGCGCCAGCAGCTCCGGGACTAGCGGGAGAAATGAGCAGTTCTTC
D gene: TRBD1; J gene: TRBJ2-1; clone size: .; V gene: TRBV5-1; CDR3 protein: CASSWRRDSLYNEQFF; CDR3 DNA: TGCGCCAGCAGCTGGCGCCGGGACAGCTTATACAATGAGCAGTTCTTC